This T cell receptor beta chain was captured in a study of T cell clonality in common variable immunodeficiency. Study-wide findings and caveats: In common variable immunodeficiency, TCR beta chains reportedly carried fewer deletions and N-nucleotide insertions. Repertoire-complication correlations in CVID were limited by patient heterogeneity.

The trim removed 5 bases at V and 2 bases at J, leaving 8 bases unmatched. The CDR3 is 16 amino acids. The V gene's germline CDR1 is LNHDA and CDR2 SQIVND (reference sequence). The protocol was immunoSEQ multiplex PCR, while the TCRdb copy is restricted to in-frame clones and leaves out a portion. Singletons are absent from the sample, which has 15,000 to 20,000 clones. As to this clone: The antigen remains undetermined. With the read ending 3 residues before the CDR3 end, the germline J gene is used to fill in that end.

J is TRBJ1-5 and V is TRBV19; 8 bases map to TRBD1. The sequenced material came from peripheral blood mononuclear cells. The clonotype comes from a human donor with common variable immunodeficiency. CDR3: CASSGRQGFGNQPQHF. CDR3 DNA, as far as it was read: TGTGCCAGTAGTGGACGACAGGGGTTTGGCAATCAGCCC.